What follows are 32 T cell receptor beta chains derived from one specimen sequenced in a study of cytomegalovirus exposure and HLA in healthy donors. It was with 60 Vbeta and 13 Jbeta primers that the PCR ran. The table came from immunoSEQ multiplex PCR; TCRdb's copy has only in-frame clones and leaves some out. The sample shows roughly 100,000 clones, 79% of them seen only once. The sequencing sample was made of PBMCs. The receptor source for this set is a male donor in good health and CMV-seropositive.

Only one count was recorded for this clone. The chain combines TRBV25-1 with TRBJ1-5; TRBD1 matches 7 bases. CDR3 length equals 14 residues. Germline V gives CDR1 MGHDK, CDR2 SYGVNS. Germline trimming cut 8 bases from V and 5 bases from J; bases unmatched to any gene: 9. CDR3 sequence reads: CASGPDRADQPQHF. DNA of the CDR3: TGTGCCAGCGGACCCGACAGGGCGGATCAGCCCCAGCATTTT. Together with reference TRBV25-1 and TRBJ1-5, the CDR3 gives the full variable domain: EADIYQTPRYLVIGTGKKITLECSQTMGHDKMYWYQQDPGMELHLIHYSYGVNSTEKGDLSSESTVSRIRTEHFPLTLESARPSHTSQYLCASGPDRADQPQHFGDGTRLSIL.

J is TRBJ2-3 and V is TRBV30; the match to TRBD2 covers 13 bases. The CDR3 loop spans 15 amino acids. V gave up 2 bases and J gave up 3 bases; unmatched junction bases: 2. CDR1 is GTSNPN and CDR2 is SVGIG in the germline V gene (reference sequence). CDR3 in DNA: TGTGCCTGGAGTACGACTAGCGGGGGGACAGATACGCAGTATTTT. This encodes CAWSTTSGGTDTQYF.

This clone has a count of ten or more. The V and J genes are TRBV6-5 and TRBJ1-1; the D gene is possibly TRBD1 (6 bases). The ends were cut back, 7 bases at V and 14 bases at J, with 20 bases in the middle. CDR3 length equals 12 residues. Germline CDR1 MNHEY, CDR2 SVGAGI. CDR3 loop: CASTLGGASLFF. CDR3 in DNA: TGTGCCAGCACCCTGGGGGGGGCATCTCTCTTCTTT.

The CDR3 here is CASSLDREQAGYTF. The CDR3 nucleotides are TGTGCCAGCTCCCTAGACAGGGAACAAGCTGGCTACACCTTC. V is TRBV18 and J is TRBJ1-2; 7 nucleotides line up with TRBD1. The CDR3 sequence is 14 residues long. Germline assignment: CDR1 KGHSH and CDR2 LQKENI. J was trimmed by 7 bases and V by 6 bases; bases with no gene match: 11.

V usage is TRBV6-6 and J usage is TRBJ2-7; 8 bases match TRBD1. This CDR3 is built from 15 residues. The V gene end was trimmed by 5 bases and the J gene end by 2 bases; junction bases not matched to a gene: 8. Per the germline V gene, CDR1 is MNHNY and CDR2 is SVGAGI (reference sequence). DNA of the CDR3: TGTGCCAGCAGTCTACTCCGGGACAGGCCCTACGAGCAGTACTTC. Protein product: CASSLLRDRPYEQYF.

The chain uses TRBV29-1 and TRBJ1-1, with TRBD1 matching over 12 bases. Germline assignment: CDR1 SQVTM and CDR2 ANQGSEA. There are 18 residues in the CDR3. Losses at the gene ends were 2 bases for V and 4 bases for J; bases not matched to a gene: 14. CDR3 coding DNA: TGCAGCGTTGAATTTTTTGGGGGGACAGGGGGCTGGGGCACTGAAGCTTTCTTT. It translates to CSVEFFGGTGGWGTEAFF.

J is TRBJ1-5 and V is TRBV7-9, with D possibly matching TRBD1 (5 bases). The CDR3 totals 13 residues. V was shortened by 0 bases and J by 6 bases, with 6 bases between the two germline ends. Germline CDR1 and CDR2: SEHNR and FQNEAQ (reference sequence). CDR3 in DNA: TGTGCCAGCAGCTTAGCTCAGGGTCAGCCCCAGCATTTT. Its translation is CASSLAQGQPQHF.

This clone appeared once. This sequence joins TRBV30 and TRBJ2-5; TRBD1 is a possible D gene (5 bases). Per the germline V gene, CDR1 is GTSNPN and CDR2 is SVGIG (reference sequence). This CDR3 is built from 14 residues. V was trimmed by 0 bases and J by 2 bases, leaving 10 bases between them. The CDR3 sequence is CAWSVFREQETQYF. Here the CDR3 DNA reads TGTGCCTGGAGTGTATTCAGGGAACAAGAGACCCAGTACTTC.

This clone appeared a single time. This chain connects TRBV19 to TRBJ1-6, with D unclear. V lost 5 bases, J lost 10 bases, and 12 bases lay in between. Germline V CDR1 and CDR2: LNHDA, SQIVND (reference sequence). The CDR3 consists of 13 residues. CDR3 in DNA: TGTGCCAGTAGTCCGCAATTGGGCTCACCCCTCCACTTT. This gives the protein CASSPQLGSPLHF.

The gene calls are TRBV13 and TRBJ1-2, with D tentatively TRBD1 (6 bases). The CDR3 sequence is 15 residues long. V was trimmed by 5 bases and J by 4 bases, leaving 17 bases between them. Germline V CDR1 and CDR2: PRHDT, FYEKMQ (reference sequence). The DNA for the CDR3 is TGTGCCAGCAGCCGATCACAGGGAAACCGCTATGGCTACACCTTC. This gives the protein CASSRSQGNRYGYTF.

The chain couples TRBV6-1 to TRBJ1-1; possible D gene TRBD1, 5 bases. V was trimmed by 7 bases and J by 5 bases, leaving 11 bases between them. In germline, CDR1 is MNHNS, CDR2 SASEGT. The length of the CDR3 is 12 residues. The CDR3 region is CASKVAGTEAFF. DNA of the CDR3: TGTGCCAGCAAGGTGGCAGGGACTGAAGCTTTCTTT.

J is TRBJ1-5 and V is TRBV19; 10 bases are shared with TRBD1. This CDR3 spans 14 amino acids. The germline V gene encodes CDR1 LNHDA and CDR2 SQIVND (reference sequence). J lost 5 bases, V lost 8 bases, and 6 bases had no gene match. CDR3 DNA: TGTGCCAGTGGCCGACAGGGGGCCGATCAGCCCCAGCATTTT. Its protein is CASGRQGADQPQHF.

V gene TRBV7-9 combines with J gene TRBJ1-2; 9 bases are shared with TRBD1. Germline trimming cut 10 bases from V and 7 bases from J; bases unmatched to any gene: 16. The CDR3 is made up of 15 amino acids. Germline CDR1 reads SEHNR; CDR2 reads FQNEAQ (reference sequence). CDR3 residues: CATNLGTGRSGGYTF. The DNA of the CDR3 is TGTGCCACCAATCTAGGGACAGGGAGGTCGGGTGGCTACACCTTC.

V gene TRBV6-1 combines with J gene TRBJ1-5; TRBD1 aligns across 7 bases. Germline assignment: CDR1 MNHNS and CDR2 SASEGT. The CDR3 sequence is 16 residues long. V shed 3 bases, J shed 4 bases, and the junction held 9 bases outside the gene matches. CDR3 DNA sequence: TGTGCCAGCAGTGATGAGGGGGCGATAGGGAATCAGCCCCAGCATTTT. It encodes CASSDEGAIGNQPQHF.

The chain is built from TRBV5-6 and TRBJ2-3; possibly TRBD2 for D (6 bases). V was trimmed by 4 bases and J by 10 bases, leaving 25 bases between them. Germline V gene sequence: CDR1 SGHDT, CDR2 YYEEEE. The CDR3 is 16 amino acids. The CDR3 nucleotides read TGTGCCAGCAGCGTGGCAGGAGGGCCTTTGCTGGGGGCGCAGTATTTT. Translated: CASSVAGGPLLGAQYF.

This rearrangement joins TRBV10-2 to TRBJ1-1; 8 bases are shared with TRBD1. CDR1 is WSHSY, CDR2 SAAADI, per germline. The CDR3 runs 17 residues. Trimming removed 6 bases from V and 6 bases from J; junction bases left unmatched: 18. The CDR3 protein is CASRAGGGISFFPEAFF. The CDR3 DNA reads as TGCGCCAGCAGAGCAGGGGGCGGAATCTCCTTTTTCCCTGAAGCTTTCTTT.

CDR3 nucleotides: TGCGCCAGCAGCTCGGGGGGGGCAGGGAATGGCTACACCTTC. Its protein product is CASSSGGAGNGYTF. J is TRBJ1-2 and V is TRBV5-1; D perhaps matches TRBD1 (6 bases). This CDR3 has 14 residues. V lost 3 bases and J lost 6, with 15 bases in between. Germline CDR1 SGHRS, CDR2 YFSETQ.

The gene calls are TRBV6-6 and TRBJ1-2; a possible D gene is TRBD1 (6 bases). Germline lookup yields CDR1 MNHNY and CDR2 SVGAGI (reference sequence). The CDR3 has 13 residues. Trimming removed 9 bases from V and 5 bases from J, with 16 bases in between. The CDR3 region has the DNA TGTGCCAGTTCAAAGACAGGCTCTTATGGCTACACCTTC. Its protein is CASSKTGSYGYTF.

This chain connects TRBV6-1 to TRBJ1-1; 9 bases align to TRBD1. After removal of 5 bases from V and 1 base from J, the junction contained 5 bases not matched to a gene. Germline values: CDR1 MNHNS, CDR2 SASEGT. The CDR3 consists of 15 residues. CDR3 in DNA: TGTGCCAGCAGTTGGGGACAGGGCTCGAACACTGAAGCTTTCTTT. This gives the protein CASSWGQGSNTEAFF.

Note on this clone: A read error may account for a junction end that differs from germline. This chain uses TRBV4-2 with TRBJ1-1; no reliable D call. The CDR3 has 12 residues. Germline V gives CDR1 LGHNA, CDR2 YNFKEQ. CDR3 DNA: TGTGCCAGCAGCCAAGAATCGGAGCCGAAGCGCTTT. Its protein is CASSQESEPKRF.

The chain links TRBV11-2 to TRBJ1-2; 7 bases are shared with TRBD1. The CDR3 sequence is 15 residues long. Germline CDR1 and CDR2: SGHAT and FQNNGV. Trimming removed 5 bases from V and 1 base from J; junction bases left unmatched: 7. DNA of the CDR3: TGTGCCAGCAGCCCACAAACAGGGGTTAACTATGGCTACACCTTC. Translated: CASSPQTGVNYGYTF.

This clone appeared a few times. V gene TRBV30 combines with J gene TRBJ1-5, with a possible D match to TRBD1 (6 bases). V lost 0 bases and J 6 bases, leaving 12 bases between the germline ends. Germline CDR1 and CDR2: GTSNPN and SVGIG (reference sequence). The CDR3 length is 14 residues. CDR3 nucleotide sequence: TGTGCCTGGAGTGTACGGGGGGCGGCTCAGCCCCAGCATTTT. This encodes CAWSVRGAAQPQHF. Filled out from reference TRBV30 and TRBJ1-5, the complete variable domain reads SQTIHQWPATLVQPVGSPLSLECTVEGTSNPNLYWYRQAAGRGLQLLFYSVGIGQISSEVPQNLSASRPQDRQFILSSKKLLLSDSGFYLCAWSVRGAAQPQHFGDGTRLSIL.

V gene TRBV15 combines with J gene TRBJ1-1; D may be TRBD1 (5 bases). Deletions cut 3 bases from V and 4 bases from J, with 15 bases between. The CDR3 spans 15 residues. Germline V gene sequence: CDR1 LNHNV, CDR2 YYDKDF (reference sequence). The CDR3 DNA reads TGTGCCACCAGCAGGGGGGGATGGGGCAGCACTGAAGCTTTCTTT. Amino acids: CATSRGGWGSTEAFF.

This clone showed up just once. This chain connects TRBV7-2 to TRBJ2-5; D is undetermined. The CDR3 runs to 13 residues. Germline values: CDR1 SGHTA, CDR2 FQGNSA. Trimming took off 3 bases at V and 2 bases at J, with 7 bases between the two ends. The CDR3 sequence: CASSFGPQETQYF. CDR3 DNA sequence: TGTGCCAGCAGCTTCGGTCCTCAAGAGACCCAGTACTTC. The whole variable domain, filled in from reference TRBV7-2 and TRBJ2-5, reads GAGVSQSPSNKVTEKGKDVELRCDPISGHTALYWYRQSLGQGLEFLIYFQGNSAPDKSGLPSDRFSAERTGGSVSTLTIQRTQQEDSAVYLCASSFGPQETQYFGPGTRLLVL.

V and J are TRBV5-4 and TRBJ2-5, with 7 nucleotides matching TRBD1. The CDR3 is 14 amino acids. V lost 4 bases to trimming and J lost 2 bases; unmatched junction nucleotides: 5. Germline V lookup: CDR1 SGHNT, CDR2 YYREEE (reference sequence). In DNA, the CDR3 is TGTGCCAGCAGCCAGACAGGGTATCAAGAGACCCAGTACTTC. Protein: CASSQTGYQETQYF. Filled out from reference TRBV5-4 and TRBJ2-5, the complete variable domain reads ETGVTQSPTHLIKTRGQQVTLRCSSQSGHNTVSWYQQALGQGPQFIFQYYREEENGRGNFPPRFSGLQFPNYSSELNVNALELDDSALYLCASSQTGYQETQYFGPGTRLLVL.

The rearrangement uses TRBV30 and TRBJ2-3; no clear D. The CDR3 length is 15 residues. V lost 0 bases, J lost 0 bases, and 10 bases lay in between. The germline CDR1 and CDR2 sequences are GTSNPN and SVGIG (reference sequence). In DNA, the CDR3 is TGTGCCTGGAGTGTTGGTAGCCCGAGCACAGATACGCAGTATTTT. Translated, it gives CAWSVGSPSTDTQYF.

V and J are TRBV9 and TRBJ2-1; 10 bases map to TRBD2. The V segment lost 0 bases and the J segment 4 bases; nucleotides outside the gene matches: 4. The CDR3 spans 16 residues. In germline, CDR1 is SGDLS, CDR2 YYNGEE. The CDR3 region has the DNA TGTGCCAGCAGCGTAGCTGGAGCGGGGGGGTACAATGAGCAGTTCTTC. It codes for CASSVAGAGGYNEQFF.

In DNA, the CDR3 is TGCGCCAGCAGTGATATGGGACAGCAATACAATGAGCAGTTCTTC. It is translated as CASSDMGQQYNEQFF. V gene TRBV10-1 combines with J gene TRBJ2-1; 7 bases are a match to TRBD1. Germline V gene lookup returns CDR1 WNHNN and CDR2 SYGVQD (reference sequence). The CDR3 covers 15 residues. The junction had 6 bases not matched to a gene; V was cut back by 3 bases and J by 4 bases.

This clone was detected a few times. Other DNA sequences of this sample code for an identical CDR3. The chain recombines TRBV7-8 with TRBJ1-1, with D maybe TRBD1 (5 bases). The CDR3 spans 13 residues. CDR1 SGHVS and CDR2 FQNEAQ come from the germline V gene. V lost 5 bases to trimming and J lost 5 bases, with 12 bases between them. CDR3 sequence: CASSLTGGTEAFF. For the CDR3, the DNA is TGTGCCAGCAGCCTAACCGGGGGGACTGAAGCTTTCTTT.

The V and J genes are TRBV2 and TRBJ2-7; D is uncertain. CDR3 length: 16 amino acids. The V end was cut by 3 bases, the J end by 2 bases, with 17 bases between. Germline-derived CDR1 and CDR2 are SNHLY and FYNNEI. CDR3 protein: CASSDPFGGRPYEQYF. CDR3 nucleotide sequence: TGTGCCAGCAGTGATCCCTTCGGCGGAAGACCCTACGAGCAGTACTTC.

J is TRBJ1-5 and V is TRBV7-2, with D unresolved. Germline V gene lookup returns CDR1 SGHTA and CDR2 FQGNSA. Between the trimmed V and J ends, which lost 5 bases and 7 bases, there was a span of 27 bases. The CDR3 covers 18 residues. CDR3 sequence reads: CASSPKHLLPSGPQPQHF. The CDR3 coding sequence is TGTGCCAGCAGCCCTAAGCACCTCCTCCCATCTGGGCCGCAGCCCCAGCATTTT.

In DNA, the CDR3 is TGTGCCACCGGGACTGAGGGGAATCAGCCCCAGCATTTT. It translates to CATGTEGNQPQHF. The chain links TRBV6-6 to TRBJ1-5, with D perhaps TRBD1 (5 bases). V lost 10 bases and J lost 4, with 14 bases in between. CDR3 length equals 13 residues. CDR1 is MNHNY, CDR2 SVGAGI, per germline (reference sequence).